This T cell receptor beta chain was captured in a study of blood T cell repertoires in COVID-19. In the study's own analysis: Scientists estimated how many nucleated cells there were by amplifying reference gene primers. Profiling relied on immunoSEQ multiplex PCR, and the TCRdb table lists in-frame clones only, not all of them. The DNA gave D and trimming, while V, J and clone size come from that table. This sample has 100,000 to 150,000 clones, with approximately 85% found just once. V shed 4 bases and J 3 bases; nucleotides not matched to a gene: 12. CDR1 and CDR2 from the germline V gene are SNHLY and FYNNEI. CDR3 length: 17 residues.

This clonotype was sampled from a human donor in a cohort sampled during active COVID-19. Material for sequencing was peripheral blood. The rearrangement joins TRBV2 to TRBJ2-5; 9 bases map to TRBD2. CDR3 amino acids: CASSAGRAGGSKETQYF. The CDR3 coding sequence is TGTGCCAGCAGTGCGGGGAGAGCGGGAGGCTCAAAAGAGACCCAGTACTTC.